This TCR beta chain was sequenced for a study of persistence of HIV-infected CD4 T cells. As for the study in general: The sample holds CD4+ T cells responsive to CMV or HIV-1 Gag.

Study results and caveats: TCRbeta richness was lower in CMV- and Gag-responding cells than in anti-CD3/anti-CD28-responding cells.

The stimulus was an HIV-1 Gag 15-mer peptide pool, about 1 ug/peptide/mL. Memory cells lacking CD40L and CD69 with high CD45RO were sorted. Donors had CD4+ T cell counts above 400 cells/uL and were CMV-seropositive. On this clone: Antigen: not known.

Sequencing used immunoSEQ version 4 in survey mode. Assay used: immunoSEQ multiplex PCR; TCRdb lists only in-frame clones, some missing. This table has 30,000 to 45,000 clones, 75% to 90% appearing once. The input for sequencing was cultured CD4+ T cells from PBMCs, taken from a patient who received antiretroviral therapy. This sequence originates from an adult with HIV. The donor label of this sample is uncertain.

The CDR3 here is CASSEAGLVLRDYGYTF. The CDR3 DNA is TGCGCCAGCAGTGAGGCAGGGTTAGTCCTTAGAGACTATGGCTACACCTTC. The V gene is TRBV10-1, the J gene TRBJ1-2; weak D call: TRBD1 (5 bases). Germline CDR1 is WNHNN and CDR2 is SYGVQD (reference sequence). This CDR3 contains 17 residues. With 2 bases removed from V and 3 bases from J, the gap between germline ends came to 19 bases.